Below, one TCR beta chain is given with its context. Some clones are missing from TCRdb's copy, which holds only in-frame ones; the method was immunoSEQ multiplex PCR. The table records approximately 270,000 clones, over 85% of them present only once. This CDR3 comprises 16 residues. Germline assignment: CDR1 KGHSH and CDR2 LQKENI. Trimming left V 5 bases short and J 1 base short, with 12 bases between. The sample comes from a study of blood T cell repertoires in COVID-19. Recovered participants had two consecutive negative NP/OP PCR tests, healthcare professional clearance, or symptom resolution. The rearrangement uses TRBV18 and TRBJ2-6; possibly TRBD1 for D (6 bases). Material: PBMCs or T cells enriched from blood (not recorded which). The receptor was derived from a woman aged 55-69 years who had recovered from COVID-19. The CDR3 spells CASSSLRGSGANVLTF. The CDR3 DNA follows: TGTGCCAGCTCATCTCTCAGGGGTTCTGGGGCCAACGTCCTGACTTTC. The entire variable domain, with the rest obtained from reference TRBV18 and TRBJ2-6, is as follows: NAGVMQNPRHLVRRRGQEARLRCSPMKGHSHVYWYRQLPEEGLKFMVYLQKENIIDESGMPKERFSAEFPKEGPSILRIQQVVRGDSAAYFCASSSLRGSGANVLTFGAGSRLTVL.